The entry below gives a single TCR beta chain sequence along with its context. What it recognizes is unknown. These data come from a study of cytomegalovirus exposure and HLA in healthy donors. Study-wide results and limits: Certain indistinguishable V segments, among them TRBV6-2 and TRBV6-3, were excluded.

The CDR3 extends over 15 amino acids. Germline-derived CDR1 and CDR2 are SGDLS and YYNGEE. Trimming stripped 2 bases from V and 8 bases from J, with 16 bases between. Primers: 60 Vbeta forward and 13 Jbeta reverse. Profiling relied on immunoSEQ multiplex PCR, and the TCRdb table lists in-frame clones only, not all of them. The sample consists of some 170,000 clones, approximately 80% of them appearing once. This TCR was sampled from a young man in good health and CMV-seropositive. The genes are TRBV9 and TRBJ1-4, with D perhaps TRBD1 (6 bases). Sequencing used PBMCs. The CDR3, as DNA: TGTGCCAGCAGCGTCGATACAGGGCAACAGGAAAAACTGTTTTTT. Translated, it gives CASSVDTGQQEKLFF.